The next 24 T cell receptor beta chains were all read from a single sample in a study of human T cells and chemical hapten exposure. Time point of the sample: pre-sensitization, week 0. Treatment of the sample: therapeutic diphenylcyclopropenone sensitization with weekly scalp DPC. TCRdb independently ran MiXCR on the RACE reads; one entry per CDR3 protein. The table includes fewer than 350,000 distinct CDR3 sequences, around 7.7% detected once. This specimen was whole blood, taken in connection with sensitization to the hapten diphenylcyclopropenone (DPC). These receptors were collected from a man in his late teens or twenties with alopecia areata. Some clones in this sample may be carry-over from other donors' samples.

The CDR3: CASSLLGDRGNEKLFF. In nucleotides, the CDR3 is TGTGCCAGCAGCCTATTAGGGGACAGGGGAAATGAAAAACTGTTTTTT. This chain connects TRBV7-2 to TRBJ1-4; 10 bases match TRBD1. V lost 5 bases, J lost 5 bases, and 8 bases stayed unmatched. CDR1 is SGHTA and CDR2 is FQGNSA in the germline V gene. The CDR3 is 16 residues long.

The chain combines TRBV25-1 with TRBJ2-5; possibly TRBD1 or TRBD2 for D (5 bases each). Germline values: CDR1 MGHDK, CDR2 SYGVNS. This CDR3 spans 15 amino acids. Deletions cut 1 base from V and 1 base from J, with 10 bases between. Written as DNA, the CDR3 is TGTGCCAGCAGTGAATCCCGGGGCCTCCAAGAGACCCAGTACTTC. This gives the protein CASSESRGLQETQYF.

This rearrangement joins TRBV2 to TRBJ2-1; 8 bases fit TRBD1. Germline CDR1 SNHLY, CDR2 FYNNEI. J was trimmed by 11 bases and V by 8 bases; bases with no gene match: 11. This CDR3 region has 13 residues. In nucleotides, the CDR3 is TGTGCCAGCCAATCGGACAGGGACGATAAGCAGTTCTTC. Translating it yields CASQSDRDDKQFF.

This clonotype was seen a handful of times. This chain connects TRBV6-1 to TRBJ2-1; D ambiguous. Germline V lookup: CDR1 MNHNS, CDR2 SASEGT. V gave up 0 bases and J gave up 3 bases, with 3 bases separating them. The CDR3 is 13 residues long. As DNA, the CDR3 is TGTGCCAGCAGTGAAGCGGGCTACAATGAGCAGTTCTTC. Translated, it gives CASSEAGYNEQFF.

There are many counts of this clonotype. This chain links TRBV27 with TRBJ2-3; D uncertain. Per the germline V gene, CDR1 is MNHEY and CDR2 is SMNVEV (reference sequence). This CDR3 has 13 residues. Trimming shortened V by 8 bases and J by 1 base, and 10 bases separated the two germline ends. DNA of the CDR3: TGTGCCAGCGTTAATCGAGGCACAGATACGCAGTATTTT. Translation: CASVNRGTDTQYF.

This clonotype has just a few counts. The V call is TRBV10-3, the J call TRBJ1-1; 8 bases line up with TRBD1. Losses at the gene ends were 4 bases for V and 5 bases for J; bases not matched to a gene: 3. The CDR3 has 13 residues. Germline V CDR1 and CDR2: ENHRY, SYGVKD. Here the CDR3 reads CAISGTGYTEAFF. The CDR3 DNA reads as TGTGCCATCAGTGGGACAGGGTATACTGAAGCTTTCTTT.

The CDR3 loop is CASSSFPVRQGANGSPLHF. CDR3 DNA: TGTGCCAGCAGTTCATTCCCCGTTAGACAGGGGGCGAACGGTTCACCCCTCCACTTT. The rearrangement uses TRBV27 and TRBJ1-6, with TRBD1 matching 10 bases. The V gene end was trimmed by 4 bases and the J gene end by 9 bases; junction bases not matched to a gene: 18. In germline, CDR1 is MNHEY, CDR2 SMNVEV (reference sequence). The CDR3 sequence is 19 residues long.

The chain combines TRBV12-3 or TRBV12-4 with TRBJ1-5; 7 nucleotides line up with TRBD1. This CDR3 region has 15 residues. With V trimmed by 6 bases and J by 2 bases, 7 bases remained unmatched. The DNA of the CDR3 is TGTGCCAGCAGCCCTAACGGACAGGGCAATCAGCCCCAGCATTTT. Its translation is CASSPNGQGNQPQHF.

The V and J genes are TRBV6-5 and TRBJ1-1; D uncertain. Germline V gives CDR1 MNHEY, CDR2 SVGAGI. The CDR3 totals 14 residues. Trimming pared 3 bases from V and 4 bases from J, leaving 12 bases between. The DNA for the CDR3 is TGTGCCAGCAGTTATTCGGTTTTGCGCACTGAAGCTTTCTTT. Protein sequence: CASSYSVLRTEAFF.

The gene calls are TRBV29-1 and TRBJ1-2, with D perhaps TRBD1 (6 bases). Germline assignment: CDR1 SQVTM and CDR2 ANQGSEA. Trimming cost V 7 bases and J 4 bases, with 13 bases left between them. The CDR3 has 12 amino acids. The CDR3 coding sequence is TGCAGCGGCGCACAGGGCATCTATGGCTACACCTTC. Amino acid sequence: CSGAQGIYGYTF. Looking up the rest from reference TRBV29-1 and TRBJ1-2 gives the full variable domain: SAVISQKPSRDICQRGTSLTIQCQVDSQVTMMFWYRQQPGQSLTLIATANQGSEATYESGFVIDKFPISRPNLTFSTLTVSNMSPEDSSIYLCSGAQGIYGYTFGSGTRLTVV.

This clonotype was counted at least ten times. The V call is TRBV25-1, the J call TRBJ2-6, with no clear D. Germline V gives CDR1 MGHDK, CDR2 SYGVNS. This CDR3 is built from 14 residues. Trimming removed 3 bases at V and 0 bases at J, with 3 bases between. Here the CDR3 DNA reads TGTGCCAGCAGTGACAACTCTGGGGCCAACGTCCTGACTTTC. It specifies CASSDNSGANVLTF.

The table lists this clonotype with a few counts. This chain connects TRBV7-9 to TRBJ2-5; D is undetermined. CDR1 is SEHNR and CDR2 is FQNEAQ in the germline V gene (reference sequence). The V end lost 2 bases, the J end lost 0 bases, and 10 bases lay between the germline ends. The length of the CDR3 is 15 residues. The CDR3 bases are TGTGCCAGCAGCTTAACCGACGGGTACCAAGAGACCCAGTACTTC. It encodes CASSLTDGYQETQYF.

The J gene is TRBJ2-2, the V gene TRBV10-3; TRBD1 agrees at 12 bases. This CDR3 contains 18 residues. V lost 6 bases, J lost 1 base, and 9 bases stayed unmatched. Germline V CDR1 and CDR2: ENHRY, SYGVKD. CDR3 protein: CAISKPGQGAQNTGELFF. CDR3 coding DNA: TGTGCCATCAGCAAACCGGGACAGGGGGCACAGAACACCGGGGAGCTGTTTTTT.

This chain connects TRBV7-9 to TRBJ2-3; 8 bases agree with TRBD2. V lost 5 bases, J lost 5 bases, and 9 bases stayed unmatched. Germline-derived CDR1 and CDR2 are SEHNR and FQNEAQ (reference sequence). The CDR3 runs 15 residues. The CDR3 reads CASSGRLASQDTQYF. DNA of the CDR3: TGTGCCAGCAGCGGCAGACTAGCGTCACAAGATACGCAGTATTTT.

This clonotype appeared many times. This rearrangement joins TRBV29-1 to TRBJ1-2, with D possibly being TRBD1 (5 bases). Germline loops: CDR1 SQVTM, CDR2 ANQGSEA. This CDR3 comprises 13 residues. V gave up 5 bases and J gave up 1 base, with 11 bases separating them. The CDR3 is CSVLRGVNYGYTF. Here the CDR3 DNA reads TGCAGCGTTTTAAGGGGCGTTAACTATGGCTACACCTTC.

The chain couples TRBV18 to TRBJ1-4; D is ambiguous. The CDR3 contains 14 residues. Germline-derived CDR1 and CDR2 are KGHSH and LQKENI. V was trimmed by 1 base and J by 6 bases, leaving 9 bases between them. The CDR3 reads CASSPQRLDEKLFF. In nucleotides, the CDR3 is TGTGCCAGCTCACCACAAAGGTTGGATGAAAAACTGTTTTTT.

The chain carries TRBV6-5 and TRBJ1-3; no reliable D call. V lost 5 bases and J 7 bases, leaving 18 bases between the germline ends. The CDR3 totals 15 residues. Germline lookup yields CDR1 MNHEY and CDR2 SVGAGI. The CDR3 region has the DNA TGTGCCAGCAGTCCCCTGTGGGGTTTTGGGAACACCATATATTTT. Protein sequence: CASSPLWGFGNTIYF.

This chain links TRBV15 with TRBJ1-1; tentative D call: TRBD1 (6 bases). The CDR3 sequence is 16 residues long. CDR1 is LNHNV and CDR2 is YYDKDF in the germline V gene (reference sequence). With 3 bases removed from V and 1 base from J, the gap between germline ends came to 15 bases. The CDR3 nucleotides read TGTGCCACCAGCAGCGGGGTCAGGGGCCCGAACACTGAAGCTTTCTTT. It specifies CATSSGVRGPNTEAFF.

The table lists this clonotype with a few counts. CDR3 residues: CASSGAAVAASYEQYF. CDR3 sequence (DNA): TGTGCCAGCAGTGGGGCCGCGGTTGCGGCCTCCTACGAGCAGTACTTC. The gene calls are TRBV25-1 and TRBJ2-7, with D uncertain. CDR1 and CDR2 from the germline V gene are MGHDK and SYGVNS. This CDR3 is built from 16 residues. The germline V and J ends were trimmed by 4 bases and 0 bases, with 16 bases remaining between them.

This clonotype showed up just a few times. This chain connects TRBV18 to TRBJ2-7; TRBD1 agrees at 9 bases. CDR1 is KGHSH, CDR2 LQKENI, per germline. V dropped 4 bases and J dropped 1; count of bases not matched to a gene: 5. The CDR3 runs 15 residues. The CDR3 reads CASSLATGGSYEQYV. Here the CDR3 DNA reads TGTGCCAGCTCACTTGCGACAGGGGGTTCCTACGAGCAGTACGTC.

This clonotype was observed a few times. The chain couples TRBV20-1 to TRBJ2-3, with 7 bases aligning to TRBD2. J gave up 2 bases and V 3 bases, and 11 bases lay outside the gene matches. The germline V gene encodes CDR1 DFQATT and CDR2 SNEGSKA (reference sequence). The CDR3 loop spans 16 amino acids. CDR3 protein: CSASTVGAGNTDTQYF. For the CDR3, the DNA is TGCAGTGCTAGCACCGTCGGAGCGGGGAACACAGATACGCAGTATTTT.

This sequence joins TRBV5-1 and TRBJ2-5; D tentatively reads TRBD1 or TRBD2 (5 bases each). This CDR3 region has 14 residues. Germline V gene lookup returns CDR1 SGHRS and CDR2 YFSETQ. The germline V and J ends were trimmed by 0 bases and 1 base, with 7 bases remaining between them. CDR3 sequence: CASSLVGTQETQYF. The CDR3 bases are TGCGCCAGCAGCTTGGTGGGGACCCAAGAGACCCAGTACTTC.

This clonotype came up many times. The V and J genes are TRBV20-1 and TRBJ1-1; D is unresolved. The germline gives CDR1 DFQATT, CDR2 SNEGSKA (reference sequence). V lost 5 bases to trimming and J lost 0 bases, with 10 bases between them. CDR3 length equals 13 residues. Here the CDR3 reads CSAALSLNTEAFF. CDR3 nucleotide sequence: TGCAGTGCTGCACTAAGTTTGAACACTGAAGCTTTCTTT.

At least ten counts were recorded for this clonotype. This chain links TRBV3-1 with TRBJ2-7; 8 nucleotides agree with TRBD1. CDR3 length: 16 residues. Germline-derived CDR1 and CDR2 are LGHDT and YNNKEL (reference sequence). Losses at the gene ends were 4 bases for V and 3 bases for J; bases not matched to a gene: 11. The CDR3 region has the DNA TGTGCCAGCAGCCTCCTCGACAGGGGCCGGAACTACGAGCAGTACTTC. This translates into CASSLLDRGRNYEQYF.